The 30 T cell receptor beta chains reported below all come from one sample, sequenced in a study of T cells in Graves' hyperthyroidism and ophthalmopathy. Amplified regions were TCR beta CDR3 sequences from RNA transcripts. HTBI primers were the set used in a first-round RT-PCR of the TCR CDR3. TCRdb re-called the multiplex PCR reads with MiXCR, one entry per CDR3 protein. This sample has about 400,000 distinct CDR3 sequences, with 12% to 15% found just once. What was sequenced was blood. Source of these receptors: a woman aged 18-29 years with Graves' hyperthyroidism.

A remark on this clonotype: The junction differs from germline at one of its ends, possibly a read error. The rearrangement links TRBV19 to TRBJ2-1, with 9 bases matching TRBD2. This CDR3 is 15 amino acids long. Germline V gene lookup returns CDR1 LNHDA and CDR2 SQIVND (reference sequence). CDR3 region: CASSITSGSYSEQFF. DNA of the CDR3: TGTGCCAGTAGTATCACTAGCGGGTCCTACAGTGAGCAGTTCTTC.

This clonotype was counted at least ten times. The CDR3 here is CAWSPLARDPTEAFF. The CDR3, as DNA: TGTGCCTGGAGTCCCTTAGCGCGGGACCCCACTGAAGCTTTCTTT. V gene TRBV30 combines with J gene TRBJ1-1, with D maybe TRBD1 (5 bases). Germline V gene sequence: CDR1 GTSNPN, CDR2 SVGIG (reference sequence). V lost 2 bases and J lost 4, with 17 bases in between. The CDR3 sequence is 15 residues long.

The chain couples TRBV7-9 to TRBJ1-2; no reliable D call. The CDR3 runs 14 residues. V lost 1 base and J 7 bases, leaving 13 bases between the germline ends. The V gene's germline CDR1 is SEHNR and CDR2 FQNEAQ (reference sequence). DNA of the CDR3: TGTGCCAGCAGCTTAGGGAAAGACCCCACTGGCTACACCTTC. It specifies CASSLGKDPTGYTF.

This rearrangement joins TRBV29-1 to TRBJ2-7, with D possibly being TRBD1 (6 bases). Germline lookup yields CDR1 SQVTM and CDR2 ANQGSEA. The CDR3 has 13 residues. The V end was cut by 2 bases, the J end by 4 bases, with 12 bases between. The DNA of the CDR3 is TGCAGCGTTGAACAATCGGACAGTTACGAGCAGTACTTC. Encoded protein: CSVEQSDSYEQYF.

The chain couples TRBV6-5 to TRBJ2-2; D is unresolved. Between the trimmed V and J ends, which lost 5 bases and 0 bases, there was a span of 10 bases. This CDR3 contains 15 residues. Germline V gene lookup returns CDR1 MNHEY and CDR2 SVGAGI. The DNA of the CDR3 is TGTGCCAGCAGTCCACTGTTACCGAACACCGGGGAGCTGTTTTTT. Its protein is CASSPLLPNTGELFF.

This clonotype was seen many times. The chain is built from TRBV3-1 and TRBJ1-2; tentative D call: TRBD1 (6 bases). Trimming removed 2 bases at V and 7 bases at J, with 11 bases between. Looked up from germline, CDR1 is LGHDT and CDR2 is YNNKEL (reference sequence). This CDR3 is built from 13 residues. Here the CDR3 DNA reads TGTGCCAGCAGCCAAAACAGGGCCGGTGGCTACACCTTC. This gives the protein CASSQNRAGGYTF.

In its sample, this clonotype was seen many times. The gene calls are TRBV20-1 and TRBJ1-1, with D unclear. V gave up 1 base and J gave up 5 bases, with 11 bases separating them. The CDR3 length is 13 residues. Looked up from germline, CDR1 is DFQATT and CDR2 is SNEGSKA (reference sequence). In DNA, the CDR3 is TGCAGTGCTAGAGTCGATGGAAAAACTGAAGCTTTCTTT. Amino acids: CSARVDGKTEAFF.

At least ten counts were recorded for this clonotype. The chain uses TRBV5-1 and TRBJ2-7; 8 bases are a match to TRBD1. This CDR3 region has 15 residues. Trimming cost V 4 bases and J 3 bases; bases outside gene matches: 9. Germline V gene sequence: CDR1 SGHRS, CDR2 YFSETQ. The CDR3 reads CASSGPGQASYEQYF. Here the CDR3 DNA reads TGCGCCAGCAGCGGACCGGGACAGGCTAGCTACGAGCAGTACTTC.

This clonotype was seen more than once but under ten times. V gene TRBV9 combines with J gene TRBJ1-2; D ambiguous. Germline CDR1 is SGDLS and CDR2 is YYNGEE. This CDR3 spans 12 amino acids. The V gene lost 3 bases and the J gene lost 8 bases, with 11 bases spanning the gap. CDR3 loop: CASSGGSWGYTF. In DNA, the CDR3 is TGTGCCAGCAGCGGTGGGAGCTGGGGCTACACCTTC.

This clonotype occurred a few times. The V call is TRBV20-1, the J call TRBJ1-4; a possible D gene is TRBD1 (5 bases). V was shortened by 3 bases and J by 1 base, with 12 bases between the two germline ends. The germline V gene encodes CDR1 DFQATT and CDR2 SNEGSKA (reference sequence). This CDR3 is built from 15 residues. In DNA form, the CDR3 reads TGCAGTGCTAGCAAGGGGAGCGGAACTAATGAAAAACTGTTTTTT. Its translation is CSASKGSGTNEKLFF.

J is TRBJ2-1 and V is TRBV29-1; no definite D call. V dropped 3 bases and J dropped 0 bases, with 9 bases sitting between them. CDR3 length: 14 residues. In germline, CDR1 is SQVTM, CDR2 ANQGSEA. The CDR3 bases are TGCAGCGTTGATGAGCGCAGCTCCTACAATGAGCAGTTCTTC. This translates into CSVDERSSYNEQFF.

As regards this clonotype: The CDR3 ends on some other residue instead of the conserved phenylalanine or tryptophan, so this is likely a read error. The J gene is TRBJ2-5, the V gene TRBV30; 14 bases line up with TRBD2. Germline V lookup: CDR1 GTSNPN, CDR2 SVGIG (reference sequence). With V trimmed by 1 base and J by 7 bases, 8 bases remained unmatched. The CDR3 length is 16 residues. The CDR3 loop is CAWSARLAGGRGTQYV. Here the CDR3 DNA reads TGTGCCTGGAGTGCTAGACTAGCGGGAGGGAGAGGGACCCAGTACGTC.

This clonotype was seen many times. V usage is TRBV29-1 and J usage is TRBJ2-3; 8 positions match TRBD1. Germline loops: CDR1 SQVTM, CDR2 ANQGSEA. With 7 bases clipped from V and 2 bases from J, the junction kept 8 bases outside the gene matches. There are 14 residues in the CDR3. The CDR3 DNA reads as TGCAGCGCCCGAGACAGGGGATACACAGATACGCAGTATTTT. It translates to CSARDRGYTDTQYF.

The CDR3 spells CASSWGGKPNEKLFF. CDR3 DNA: TGTGCCAGCAGTTGGGGGGGAAAACCCAATGAAAAACTGTTTTTT. This chain links TRBV28 with TRBJ1-4, with a possible D match to TRBD1 (5 bases). V lost 4 bases, J lost 5 bases, and 14 bases lay in between. This CDR3 is 15 amino acids long. Germline CDR1 MDHEN, CDR2 SYDVKM.

This clonotype occurred a few times. The chain uses TRBV4-1 and TRBJ2-3; 10 bases map to TRBD2. J gave up 0 bases and V 3 bases, and 18 bases lay outside the gene matches. The germline V gene has CDR1 MGHRA and CDR2 YSYEKL. CDR3 length equals 21 residues. CDR3 sequence (DNA): TGCGCCAGCAGCCATCTCCCTGGGCTGAGCGGGAGGGATGTTAGCACAGATACGCAGTATTTT. As protein: CASSHLPGLSGRDVSTDTQYF.

This clonotype occurred many times. This chain joins TRBV3-1 and TRBJ1-2, with 9 bases fitting TRBD1. The CDR3 has 13 residues. Trimming took 1 base from V and 7 from J; bases not matched to a gene: 1. The germline V gene encodes CDR1 LGHDT and CDR2 YNNKEL (reference sequence). The CDR3 coding sequence is TGTGCCAGCAGCCAAGTGGGACAGGGTGGCTACACCTTC. Protein product: CASSQVGQGGYTF.

This clonotype was counted many times. V gene TRBV2 combines with J gene TRBJ1-2; perhaps TRBD1 as D (5 bases). The germline CDR1 and CDR2 sequences are SNHLY and FYNNEI. V was cut by 6 bases and J by 4 bases, with 12 bases left in between. This CDR3 is 13 amino acids long. The CDR3 protein is CASSQDTFYGYTF. DNA for the CDR3: TGTGCCAGCAGCCAGGACACCTTCTATGGCTACACCTTC.

This sequence joins TRBV3-1 and TRBJ1-3; D is unresolved. The CDR3 consists of 15 residues. The germline V gene encodes CDR1 LGHDT and CDR2 YNNKEL (reference sequence). Trimming removed 4 bases at V and 0 bases at J, with 10 bases between. This CDR3 is CASSPRVSSGNTIYF. The CDR3 region has the DNA TGTGCCAGCAGCCCCCGCGTAAGCTCTGGAAACACCATATATTTT.

This clonotype was counted between two and nine times. The chain has TRBV20-1 and TRBJ1-1; 8 bases are a match to TRBD1. The V segment lost 5 bases and the J segment 1 base; nucleotides outside the gene matches: 3. The length of the CDR3 is 13 residues. Germline values: CDR1 DFQATT, CDR2 SNEGSKA (reference sequence). CDR3 sequence: CSAEDRANTEAFF. The CDR3 DNA follows: TGCAGTGCTGAGGACAGGGCGAACACTGAAGCTTTCTTT.

This clonotype appeared many times. The chain employs TRBV30 and TRBJ1-2; a weak D match, TRBD1 (6 bases). CDR3 length: 12 residues. The V gene lost 0 bases and the J gene lost 8 bases, with 10 bases spanning the gap. Per germline, CDR1 GTSNPN and CDR2 SVGIG (reference sequence). This chain's CDR3 is CAWSVNREGYTF. In DNA form, the CDR3 reads TGTGCCTGGAGTGTAAACAGGGAAGGCTACACCTTC.

This clonotype came up many times. V gene TRBV9 combines with J gene TRBJ2-7, with unresolved D. CDR1 and CDR2 (germline): SGDLS, YYNGEE. Trimming stripped 0 bases from V and 3 bases from J, with 7 bases between. The CDR3 consists of 13 residues. The CDR3 DNA follows: TGTGCCAGCAGCGTAGATCCCGGCTACGAGCAGTACTTC. It specifies CASSVDPGYEQYF.

This clonotype showed up many times. The gene calls are TRBV2 and TRBJ1-1, with 10 nucleotides matching TRBD1. CDR3 length: 13 residues. Looked up from germline, CDR1 is SNHLY and CDR2 is FYNNEI. CDR3 nucleotides: TGTGGGGGACAGGGGAGGGGGAACACTGAAGCTTTCTTT. This sequence encodes CGGQGRGNTEAFF.

In this sample, this clonotype turned up many times. The CDR3 DNA follows: TGTGCCAGCAGACCCGGGACAGATGAAGCTTTCTTT. It yields the protein CASRPGTDEAFF. The genes are TRBV12-3 or TRBV12-4 and TRBJ1-1; 7 nucleotides align to TRBD1. V dropped 6 bases and J dropped 7; count of bases not matched to a gene: 5. The CDR3 is 12 residues long.

In its sample, this clonotype was seen many times. The chain joins TRBV20-1 to TRBJ2-1; TRBD2 matches at 12 bases. CDR3 length: 17 residues. Germline assignment: CDR1 DFQATT and CDR2 SNEGSKA (reference sequence). V lost 4 bases and J lost 4; bases outside the gene matches: 11. The CDR3 DNA reads TGCAGTGCTAAAGGTGGTACTAGCGGGAGGTTATACAATGAGCAGTTCTTC. Its translation is CSAKGGTSGRLYNEQFF.

The rearrangement uses TRBV27 and TRBJ2-5; D is perhaps TRBD1 or TRBD2 (6 bases each). Germline CDR1 MNHEY, CDR2 SMNVEV (reference sequence). Trimming removed 7 bases from V and 3 bases from J, with 18 bases in between. The CDR3 sequence is 15 residues long. The CDR3 spells CASTPGGGPKETQYF. In nucleotides, the CDR3 is TGTGCCAGCACCCCCGGAGGGGGACCGAAAGAGACCCAGTACTTC.

This clonotype was seen a handful of times. The V call is TRBV10-2, the J call TRBJ2-7; TRBD1 matches 7 bases. Trimming cost V 4 bases and J 2 bases; bases outside gene matches: 8. The CDR3 consists of 15 residues. Germline loops: CDR1 WSHSY, CDR2 SAAADI. The CDR3 loop is CASSVSRDRAYEQYF. The CDR3 nucleotides are TGCGCCAGCAGTGTTTCGAGGGACAGAGCCTACGAGCAGTACTTC.

The chain couples TRBV7-8 to TRBJ1-1; a possible D gene is TRBD1 (5 bases). The CDR3 length is 12 residues. Germline CDR1 reads SGHVS; CDR2 reads FQNEAQ. V shed 5 bases and J shed 10 bases, with 14 bases lying between them. CDR3 sequence reads: CASSPFSGVAFF. The CDR3, as DNA: TGTGCCAGCAGCCCCTTTTCGGGGGTAGCTTTCTTT.

Comment on this clonotype: The junction departs from the called germline gene at one end, perhaps through a read error. This chain joins TRBV12-3 or TRBV12-4 and TRBJ2-1; possibly TRBD1 for D (5 bases). CDR3 length equals 15 residues. The chain's CDR3 is CASSLLDSSYKEQFF. CDR3 nucleotide sequence: TGTGCCAGCAGTTTACTTGACAGCTCCTACAAGGAGCAGTTCTTC.

Many counts were recorded for this clonotype. V gene TRBV13 combines with J gene TRBJ2-5; 11 bases are shared with TRBD2. With V trimmed by 4 bases and J by 5 bases, 12 bases remained unmatched. Germline CDR1 and CDR2: PRHDT and FYEKMQ (reference sequence). This CDR3 has 17 residues. CDR3: CASSSGLAERQEETQYF. The CDR3 DNA follows: TGTGCCAGCAGCTCGGGACTAGCGGAAAGACAAGAGGAGACCCAGTACTTC.

This chain uses TRBV30 with TRBJ2-1; TRBD2 agrees at 7 bases. Germline V lookup: CDR1 GTSNPN, CDR2 SVGIG (reference sequence). The CDR3 runs 12 residues. The V and J ends lost 4 bases and 9 bases, in that order; junction bases with no gene match: 6. The CDR3 bases are TGTGCCTGGACCGCAGCGGGAATTGAGCAGTTCTTC. Translated: CAWTAAGIEQFF. Combining the CDR3 with reference TRBV30 and TRBJ2-1 gives the whole variable domain SQTIHQWPATLVQPVGSPLSLECTVEGTSNPNLYWYRQAAGRGLQLLFYSVGIGQISSEVPQNLSASRPQDRQFILSSKKLLLSDSGFYLCAWTAAGIEQFFGPGTRLTVL.